What follows are 13 T cell receptor beta chains derived from one specimen sequenced in a study of T cells after yellow fever vaccination. TCRdb recomputed calls from the 5' RACE reads with MiXCR, one row per CDR3 protein. The data show approximately 260,000 distinct CDR3 sequences, about 5% seen once. The sequences come from CD4+ T cells sorted from PBMCs, collected on the day of the yellow fever booster vaccination. The source of these receptors is a man between 18 and 35 years old who received the YFV17D yellow fever vaccine.

This clonotype was counted many times. The J gene is TRBJ2-5, the V gene TRBV7-2; TRBD2 agrees at 11 bases. V lost 3 bases to trimming and J lost 3 bases; unmatched junction nucleotides: 0. Germline CDR1 and CDR2: SGHTA and FQGNSA. The CDR3 loop spans 14 amino acids. CDR3: CASSFSGGEETQYF. The DNA for the CDR3 is TGTGCCAGCAGCTTTAGCGGGGGGGAAGAGACCCAGTACTTC.

There are many counts of this clonotype. This chain uses TRBV10-3 with TRBJ1-2; weak D call: TRBD1 (6 bases). The CDR3 runs 13 residues. Per the germline V gene, CDR1 is ENHRY and CDR2 is SYGVKD. Trimming stripped 11 bases from V and 3 bases from J, with 16 bases between. CDR3 nucleotides: TGTGCCTCGGGGGCCAACAGGGACTATGGCTACACCTTC. It translates to CASGANRDYGYTF.

This clonotype was seen a few times. The rearrangement links TRBV7-2 to TRBJ2-3, with a weak D call TRBD1 (6 bases). Per the germline V gene, CDR1 is SGHTA and CDR2 is FQGNSA. This CDR3 has 15 amino acids. V was clipped by 1 base and J by 1 base, with 9 bases between them. The CDR3 sequence: CASSLDRVGTDTQYF. The CDR3 nucleotides read TGTGCCAGCAGCTTAGACAGGGTTGGCACAGATACGCAGTATTTT.

This clonotype was counted between two and nine times. This chain links TRBV20-1 with TRBJ1-5; no clear D gene. CDR3 size: 13 residues. Trimming stripped 6 bases from V and 6 bases from J, with 15 bases between. The V gene's germline CDR1 is DFQATT and CDR2 SNEGSKA (reference sequence). The CDR3 sequence is CSAIISTGQPQHF. CDR3 DNA sequence: TGCAGTGCCATTATCAGTACCGGTCAGCCCCAGCATTTT.

This clonotype was seen a handful of times. In nucleotides, the CDR3 is TGTGCCAGCAGCAGCAGACTAGCGGGGGCCGGGGTGTCCGGGGAGCTGTTTTTT. Protein sequence: CASSSRLAGAGVSGELFF. V and J are TRBV7-8 and TRBJ2-2; 12 nucleotides match TRBD2. CDR1 and CDR2 from the germline V gene are SGHVS and FQNEAQ. The CDR3 length is 18 residues. Trimming cost V 5 bases and J 6 bases; bases outside gene matches: 13.

This clonotype occurred a few times. This rearrangement joins TRBV29-1 to TRBJ2-7, with D maybe TRBD1 (6 bases). V lost 6 bases and J lost 2, with 14 bases in between. Germline V gene lookup returns CDR1 SQVTM and CDR2 ANQGSEA. The CDR3 has 13 residues. As DNA, the CDR3 is TGCAGCGTGGACGAGGACAGAGCCTACGAGCAGTACGTC. Its protein is CSVDEDRAYEQYV.

This clonotype was observed at least ten times. This chain links TRBV7-3 with TRBJ2-1; possibly TRBD1 or TRBD2 for D (5 bases each). The CDR3 consists of 12 residues. CDR1 is SGHTA, CDR2 FQGTGA, per germline. Trimming left V 2 bases short and J 9 bases short, with 8 bases between. The CDR3 DNA is TGTGCCAGCAGCTTAGATGGGGGTGAGCAGTTCTTC. Translating gives CASSLDGGEQFF.

A few counts support this clonotype. V and J are TRBV10-3 and TRBJ2-7, with TRBD2 as a possible D gene (5 bases). Trimming took off 8 bases at V and 0 bases at J, with 11 bases between the two ends. From germline, CDR1 is ENHRY and CDR2 SYGVKD. This CDR3 has 13 residues. The CDR3 is CAIAPGNSYEQYF. The CDR3 DNA follows: TGTGCCATCGCCCCCGGGAACTCCTACGAGCAGTACTTC.

This chain joins TRBV5-4 and TRBJ1-4; possibly TRBD1 for D (6 bases). Germline V gives CDR1 SGHNT, CDR2 YYREEE (reference sequence). The CDR3 contains 14 residues. The germline V and J ends were trimmed by 4 bases and 8 bases, with 15 bases remaining between them. The CDR3 DNA follows: TGTGCCAGCAGCGCGGCGCTACAGGGAGAAAAACTGTTTTTT. Translating it yields CASSAALQGEKLFF.

The chain recombines TRBV4-1 with TRBJ1-6; TRBD1 might be the D (6 bases). Germline V gene lookup returns CDR1 MGHRA and CDR2 YSYEKL. The CDR3 runs to 18 residues. The ends were cut back, 2 bases at V and 9 bases at J, with 23 bases in the middle. The DNA of the CDR3 is TGCGCCAGCAGCCAAAGGGACATAGGGGCAGGGGAGAGTTCACCCCTCCACTTT. Protein: CASSQRDIGAGESSPLHF.

This clonotype was counted many times. The rearrangement uses TRBV6-2 or TRBV6-3 and TRBJ1-2; 7 positions match TRBD1. Germline CDR1 is MNHEY and CDR2 is SVGEGT. CDR3 size: 21 residues. V shed 7 bases, J shed 3 bases, and the junction held 29 bases outside the gene matches. This CDR3 reads CASTLLWDSWISGARHYGYTF. The CDR3 region has the DNA TGTGCCAGCACCCTTTTATGGGACAGCTGGATATCAGGGGCGCGTCACTATGGCTACACCTTC.

V is TRBV6-2 or TRBV6-3 and J is TRBJ2-5; 8 bases line up with TRBD2. From germline, CDR1 is MNHEY and CDR2 SVGEGT. Trimming removed 6 bases from V and 0 bases from J; junction bases left unmatched: 9. The CDR3 is made up of 16 amino acids. DNA for the CDR3: TGTGCCAGCAGAGTACATAGCGGGGAGTACCAAGAGACCCAGTACTTC. Encoded protein: CASRVHSGEYQETQYF.

The table lists this clonotype with a few counts. The chain uses TRBV7-9 and TRBJ1-1, with D tentatively TRBD1 (5 bases). V lost 1 base and J 0 bases, leaving 12 bases between the germline ends. This CDR3 region has 16 residues. Germline V CDR1 and CDR2: SEHNR, FQNEAQ (reference sequence). CDR3 region: CASSLDRRVMNTEAFF. The DNA for the CDR3 is TGTGCCAGCAGCTTAGATCGCAGGGTTATGAACACTGAAGCTTTCTTT.